The 24 T cell receptor beta chains listed next were all sequenced from one sample in a study of siplizumab effects on memory and regulatory T cells. TCRdb keeps only in-frame clones here, not all; method: immunoSEQ multiplex PCR. This sample has fewer than 85,000 clones, with around 95% found just once. Specimen: CD8+ T cells sorted from blood. These receptors all come from a human donor in good health.

The J gene is TRBJ2-7, the V gene TRBV5-6, with D possibly being TRBD2 (7 bases). V lost 3 bases to trimming and J lost 1 base, with 14 bases between them. Germline-derived CDR1 and CDR2 are SGHDT and YYEEEE. The CDR3 loop spans 15 amino acids. The chain's CDR3 is CASSSWEGVSYEQYF. The CDR3 DNA reads as TGTGCCAGCAGCTCATGGGAGGGGGTTTCCTACGAGCAGTACTTC.

The gene calls are TRBV7-6 and TRBJ2-3, with no clear D. V lost 3 bases, J lost 4 bases, and 8 bases lay in between. The CDR3 consists of 13 residues. Germline V gene lookup returns CDR1 SGHVS and CDR2 FNYEAQ. CDR3 loop: CASSFGRPDTQYF. The CDR3 coding sequence is TGTGCCAGCAGCTTCGGAAGGCCAGATACGCAGTATTTT.

This clone was counted only a few times. The chain employs TRBV6-6 and TRBJ1-1; D is uncertain. With 3 bases removed from V and 0 bases from J, the gap between germline ends came to 11 bases. The CDR3 runs 15 residues. The V gene's germline CDR1 is MNHNY and CDR2 SVGAGI (reference sequence). The CDR3 nucleotides are TGTGCCAGCAGTTATTCCGAGGGATTGAACACTGAAGCTTTCTTT. This encodes CASSYSEGLNTEAFF.

V is TRBV4-1 and J is TRBJ1-1, with a tentative D call TRBD1 (6 bases). Trimming took off 4 bases at V and 1 base at J, with 13 bases between the two ends. Germline V CDR1 and CDR2: MGHRA, YSYEKL. There are 15 residues in the CDR3. CDR3 nucleotide sequence: TGCGCCAGCAGCCCTCGGGACACGAAGAACACTGAAGCTTTCTTT. Amino acids: CASSPRDTKNTEAFF.

The genes are TRBV6-6 and TRBJ2-7; 7 bases are shared with TRBD1. The trim removed 5 bases at V and 0 bases at J, leaving 7 bases unmatched. The CDR3 is 15 residues long. CDR1 MNHNY and CDR2 SVGAGI come from the germline V gene (reference sequence). This CDR3 reads CASSPLDRDSYEQYF. In DNA form, the CDR3 reads TGTGCCAGCAGTCCCTTAGACAGGGACTCCTACGAGCAGTACTTC.

The rearrangement uses TRBV5-4 and TRBJ2-7; the match to TRBD2 covers 10 bases. CDR1 is SGHNT, CDR2 YYREEE, per germline (reference sequence). Trimming removed 4 bases from V and 6 bases from J; junction bases left unmatched: 13. CDR3 length equals 16 residues. The CDR3 nucleotides read TGTGCCAGCAGCCCCCGAGAGCGGGAGGGCTCTCCCGAGCAGTACTTC. Its protein product is CASSPREREGSPEQYF.

This rearrangement joins TRBV12-2 to TRBJ2-1; the table's D call TRBD2 went unverified against the DNA. TRBV12-2 is an annotated pseudogene. The CDR3 has 17 amino acids. In DNA form, the CDR3 reads TGTGCAAGTCGCTTTATTAGCGGGAGGCGGCCCTACAATGAGCAGTTCTTC. It yields the protein CASRFISGRRPYNEQFF.

The genes are TRBV10-2 and TRBJ2-5; no definite D call. The length of the CDR3 is 13 residues. Between the trimmed V and J ends, which lost 7 bases and 5 bases, there was a span of 14 bases. Germline lookup yields CDR1 WSHSY and CDR2 SAAADI. CDR3 sequence: CASTPERRETQYF. In DNA form, the CDR3 reads TGCGCCAGCACTCCCGAACGTCGGGAGACCCAGTACTTC.

V usage is TRBV7-8 and J usage is TRBJ2-1; no clear D gene. V dropped 5 bases and J dropped 8 bases, with 19 bases sitting between them. CDR1 and CDR2 (germline): SGHVS, FQNEAQ. The CDR3 contains 15 residues. For the CDR3, the DNA is TGTGCCAGCAGCCCCGCCGGGCACCCCCTCTATGAGCAGTTCTTC. This gives the protein CASSPAGHPLYEQFF.

V usage is TRBV18 and J usage is TRBJ2-3; perhaps TRBD1 as D (6 bases). This CDR3 is 15 amino acids long. The V gene's germline CDR1 is KGHSH and CDR2 LQKENI. Trimming stripped 3 bases from V and 1 base from J, with 11 bases between. CDR3 amino acids: CASSPDRPGTDTQYF. As DNA, the CDR3 is TGTGCCAGCTCACCGGACAGACCGGGCACAGATACGCAGTATTTT.

V gene TRBV29-1 combines with J gene TRBJ1-2; 7 bases fit TRBD1. This CDR3 is built from 12 residues. Germline loops: CDR1 SQVTM, CDR2 ANQGSEA. V lost 7 bases and J lost 2; bases outside the gene matches: 4. CDR3 DNA sequence: TGCAGCGGACAGGGAAAGAACTATGGCTACACCTTC. It translates to CSGQGKNYGYTF.

The chain joins TRBV7-2 to TRBJ2-2, with 7 bases that match TRBD2. The CDR3 length is 15 residues. CDR1 is SGHTA, CDR2 FQGNSA, per germline. The V gene end was trimmed by 4 bases and the J gene end by 3 bases; junction bases not matched to a gene: 5. CDR3 residues: CASSSTSVDTGELFF. The CDR3 DNA sequence: TGTGCCAGCAGCTCAACTAGCGTAGACACCGGGGAGCTGTTTTTT.

The rearrangement uses TRBV6-5 and TRBJ2-7; 7 bases align to TRBD2. The CDR3 runs to 15 residues. Germline CDR1 MNHEY, CDR2 SVGAGI. The V gene end was trimmed by 0 bases and the J gene end by 2 bases; junction bases not matched to a gene: 4. CDR3 in amino acids: CASSYSTAGAYEQYF. Here the CDR3 DNA reads TGTGCCAGCAGTTACTCGACCGCGGGAGCCTACGAGCAGTACTTC.

This clone was observed a single time. Other DNA sequences of this sample code for an identical CDR3. The J gene is TRBJ2-2, the V gene TRBV5-4, with D uncertain. Deletions cut 0 bases from V and 2 bases from J, with 2 bases between. CDR3 length: 13 amino acids. CDR1 SGHNT and CDR2 YYREEE come from the germline V gene (reference sequence). The chain's CDR3 is CASSLGNTGELFF. CDR3 sequence (DNA): TGTGCCAGCAGCTTGGGTAACACCGGGGAGCTGTTTTTT.

This clone has a single count. The gene calls are TRBV4-1 and TRBJ2-7; the D is unclear. The CDR3 spans 13 residues. Trimming removed 3 bases from V and 6 bases from J, with 12 bases in between. The germline CDR1 and CDR2 sequences are MGHRA and YSYEKL. Written as DNA, the CDR3 is TGCGCCAGCAGCCACAAGAAAGGGTTCGAGCAGTACTTC. Amino acid sequence: CASSHKKGFEQYF.

The chain couples TRBV9 to TRBJ2-5, with 12 bases lining up with TRBD1. The CDR3 extends over 17 amino acids. V was clipped by 4 bases and J by 3 bases; unmatched bases: 10. Germline V gene data show CDR1 as SGDLS and CDR2 as YYNGEE. In nucleotides, the CDR3 is TGTGCCAGCAGCCACTCCGGGACAGGGGGCTGGGAAGAGACCCAGTACTTC. Protein product: CASSHSGTGGWEETQYF.

The CDR3 DNA reads TGTGCCAGCAGCTTACCCCCCAACCTCTATGGCTACACCTTC. It translates to CASSLPPNLYGYTF. The chain recombines TRBV7-9 with TRBJ1-2; D ambiguous. The germline V gene encodes CDR1 SEHNR and CDR2 FQNEAQ (reference sequence). CDR3 size: 14 residues. V lost 2 bases to trimming and J lost 4 bases, with 11 bases between them.

The CDR3 sequence: CASSPSPDSAYEQYF. In DNA, the CDR3 is TGTGCCAGCAGTCCCTCACCAGACAGTGCCTACGAGCAGTACTTC. This chain uses TRBV6-6 with TRBJ2-7, with a weak D call TRBD1 (5 bases). Per germline, CDR1 MNHNY and CDR2 SVGAGI (reference sequence). The V and J ends lost 5 bases and 2 bases respectively, with 16 bases between them. There are 15 residues in the CDR3.

The rearrangement links TRBV7-9 to TRBJ2-7; maybe TRBD1 (5 bases). The CDR3 sequence is 14 residues long. Deletions cut 6 bases from V and 6 bases from J, with 18 bases between. The germline V gene encodes CDR1 SEHNR and CDR2 FQNEAQ (reference sequence). This CDR3 reads CASRKLSQGIEQYF. CDR3 sequence (DNA): TGTGCCAGCAGGAAACTAAGCCAGGGCATCGAGCAGTACTTC.

V gene TRBV29-1 combines with J gene TRBJ2-2; D remains unclear. From germline, CDR1 is SQVTM and CDR2 ANQGSEA. V dropped 5 bases and J dropped 2 bases, with 6 bases sitting between them. The CDR3 consists of 12 residues. CDR3 region: CSVISNTGELFF. CDR3 bases: TGCAGCGTTATCTCCAACACCGGGGAGCTGTTTTTT.

The genes are TRBV11-3 and TRBJ2-7, with 8 nucleotides matching TRBD1. The CDR3 spans 14 residues. J was trimmed by 6 bases and V by 1 base; bases with no gene match: 5. CDR1 SGHNT and CDR2 YENEEA come from the germline V gene. Written as DNA, the CDR3 is TGTGCCAGCAGCTTAGGTTCAGGGGGCCCCGAGCAGTACTTC. It yields the protein CASSLGSGGPEQYF.

V and J are TRBV7-9 and TRBJ1-5; D unresolved. Germline V lookup: CDR1 SEHNR, CDR2 FQNEAQ (reference sequence). V lost 1 base to trimming and J lost 8 bases, with 12 bases between them. The CDR3 runs 14 residues. This CDR3 is CASSLEGSREPQHF. CDR3 sequence (DNA): TGTGCCAGCAGCTTAGAAGGTTCAAGGGAGCCCCAGCATTTT.

J is TRBJ2-3 and V is TRBV4-1; D is uncertain. The CDR3 has 15 amino acids. Trimming removed 0 bases from V and 0 bases from J, with 7 bases in between. CDR1 is MGHRA and CDR2 is YSYEKL in the germline V gene. In DNA form, the CDR3 reads TGCGCCAGCAGCCAAGATCGGCAAAGCACAGATACGCAGTATTTT. It codes for CASSQDRQSTDTQYF.

The chain combines TRBV10-1 with TRBJ2-3; 9 bases are shared with TRBD2. Germline lookup yields CDR1 WNHNN and CDR2 SYGVQD (reference sequence). The J segment lost 2 bases and the V segment lost 3 bases, leaving 6 bases of the junction unmatched. This CDR3 has 16 residues. The CDR3 DNA reads TGCGCCAGCAGTGACCTAGCGGGACAGCTCACAGATACGCAGTATTTT. Its translation: CASSDLAGQLTDTQYF.